This entry lists 30 T cell receptor beta chains sequenced from one sample in a study of blood T cell repertoires in COVID-19 (dated by TCRdb to 2020 to 2022). Library creation used the immunoSEQ multiplex PCR assay. TCRdb took this table from immuneACCESS and kept in-frame rearrangements with V and J called. Such tables lack part of the clones; where checked against another copy, unresolved V genes explain under half of the gap, and the rest is unexplained. In all, the sample holds over 300,000 clones, and 89% of those were seen once. Of the sample, roughly a tenth falls within the top ten clones. The sequencing input was PBMCs or T cells enriched from blood (not recorded which). The receptors shown here come from a middle-aged woman who had recovered from COVID-19.

The V and J genes are TRBV29-1 and TRBJ1-6; D call uncertain. CDR3 length: 13 residues. The germline V and J ends were trimmed by 7 bases and 9 bases, with 16 bases remaining between them. Germline V gives CDR1 SQVTM, CDR2 ANQGSEA. As DNA, the CDR3 is TGCAGCGCTCTAGAGAGCGAGGGTTCACCCCTCCACTTT. Protein: CSALESEGSPLHF.

The chain joins TRBV6-5 to TRBJ1-4; maybe TRBD1 (5 bases). Germline CDR1 is MNHEY and CDR2 is SVGAGI. With 3 bases removed from V and 5 bases from J, the gap between germline ends came to 16 bases. The CDR3 spans 16 residues. CDR3 sequence reads: CASSYSDLEGNEKLFF. The DNA of the CDR3 is TGTGCCAGCAGTTATTCGGACTTGGAGGGGAATGAAAAACTGTTTTTT.

This chain connects TRBV28 to TRBJ1-1, with a weak D call TRBD1 (6 bases). The V gene's germline CDR1 is MDHEN and CDR2 SYDVKM. This CDR3 has 15 residues. Trimming left V 4 bases short and J 4 bases short, with 16 bases between. The CDR3 DNA sequence: TGTGCCAGCAGTTCGCCGGGACACAAAGCCACTGAAGCTTTCTTT. Amino acids: CASSSPGHKATEAFF.

The chain carries TRBV2 and TRBJ1-5; 7 nucleotides align to TRBD1. The germline V gene encodes CDR1 SNHLY and CDR2 FYNNEI. The CDR3 length is 14 residues. V lost 7 bases, J lost 3 bases, and 6 bases stayed unmatched. The CDR3 DNA sequence: TGTGCCAGCATGATGGACAGGATCAATCAGCCCCAGCATTTT. Translated: CASMMDRINQPQHF.

The CDR3 spells CASSQGLAGAQPLFF. CDR3 DNA sequence: TGCGCCAGCAGCCAAGGACTAGCGGGGGCCCAGCCGCTGTTTTTT. The chain couples TRBV4-3 to TRBJ2-2, with 12 bases fitting TRBD2. This CDR3 is 15 amino acids long. The V segment lost 1 base and the J segment 13 bases; nucleotides outside the gene matches: 7. The V gene's germline CDR1 is LGHNA and CDR2 YSLEER.

Concerning this clone itself: Other DNA sequences from this sample encode an identical CDR3 as well. V and J are TRBV27 and TRBJ2-7; 10 bases map to TRBD1. This CDR3 has 14 residues. Trimming at V came to 5 bases and at J to 4 bases, leaving 5 bases not matched to a gene. CDR1 MNHEY and CDR2 SMNVEV come from the germline V gene (reference sequence). The CDR3 sequence: CASSLRDRGYEQYF. The CDR3 nucleotides read TGTGCCAGCAGTCTCCGGGACAGGGGATACGAGCAGTACTTC.

This sequence joins TRBV28 and TRBJ2-5; D is possibly TRBD1 (6 bases). Trimming removed 2 bases at V and 4 bases at J, with 14 bases between. Germline CDR1 MDHEN, CDR2 SYDVKM. This CDR3 comprises 15 residues. The CDR3 here is CASSLTAGDVETQYF. The CDR3 DNA reads as TGTGCCAGCAGTTTAACGGCAGGGGATGTAGAGACCCAGTACTTC.

The chain combines TRBV6-6 with TRBJ1-3, with D possibly being TRBD1 (6 bases). CDR3 size: 16 residues. Trimming took off 0 bases at V and 3 bases at J, with 12 bases between the two ends. Looked up from germline, CDR1 is MNHNY and CDR2 is SVGAGI (reference sequence). In nucleotides, the CDR3 is TGTGCCAGCAGTTACTCCAGGGGCACTAGTGGAAACACCATATATTTT. It specifies CASSYSRGTSGNTIYF.

The V call is TRBV5-6, the J call TRBJ2-7, with TRBD2 matching over 8 bases. CDR1 is SGHDT, CDR2 YYEEEE, per germline. V lost 2 bases to trimming and J lost 0 bases; unmatched junction nucleotides: 4. The CDR3 length is 15 residues. The CDR3 DNA reads as TGTGCCAGCAGCTTAGTACTAGCGGTCTCCTACGAGCAGTACTTC. Residues: CASSLVLAVSYEQYF. The whole variable domain, remainder taken from reference TRBV5-6 and TRBJ2-7, is DAGVTQSPTHLIKTRGQQVTLRCSPKSGHDTVSWYQQALGQGPQFIFQYYEEEERQRGNFPDRFSGHQFPNYSSELNVNALLLGDSALYLCASSLVLAVSYEQYFGPGTRLTVT.

V usage is TRBV11-2 and J usage is TRBJ2-4; the D gene is possibly TRBD1 (6 bases). The CDR3 length is 16 residues. Deletions cut 0 bases from V and 8 bases from J, with 17 bases between. Germline V CDR1 and CDR2: SGHAT, FQNNGV. This CDR3 reads CASSLDRDTGIDIQYF. DNA of the CDR3: TGTGCCAGCAGCTTAGACCGGGACACCGGGATAGACATTCAGTACTTC.

V is TRBV2 and J is TRBJ1-6, with no clear D. Trimming stripped 7 bases from V and 6 bases from J, with 16 bases between. The CDR3 sequence is 15 residues long. In germline, CDR1 is SNHLY, CDR2 FYNNEI. This CDR3 is CASTPLRQANSPLHF. In DNA, the CDR3 is TGTGCCAGCACGCCCTTACGGCAGGCTAATTCACCCCTCCACTTT.

The J gene is TRBJ2-7, the V gene TRBV7-2; possibly TRBD2 for D (5 bases). Germline V gene sequence: CDR1 SGHTA, CDR2 FQGNSA. The CDR3 has 13 amino acids. V lost 5 bases and J 4 bases, leaving 12 bases between the germline ends. CDR3 bases: TGTGCCAGCAGCGGGAGACCGGCTTACGAGCAGTACTTC. Translated: CASSGRPAYEQYF.

In this sample, this clone turned up once. The genes are TRBV2 and TRBJ2-1; D uncertain. The V end was cut by 6 bases, the J end by 0 bases, with 9 bases between. The length of the CDR3 is 14 residues. Germline assignment: CDR1 SNHLY and CDR2 FYNNEI. CDR3 residues: CASRAVSSYNEQFF. DNA of the CDR3: TGTGCCAGCAGGGCGGTTAGCTCCTACAATGAGCAGTTCTTC.

CDR3 sequence reads: CATGDRINTEAFF. DNA for the CDR3: TGCGCCACCGGGGACAGGATAAACACTGAAGCTTTCTTT. The V gene is TRBV4-1, the J gene TRBJ1-1; 8 bases align to TRBD1. The CDR3 has 13 residues. J gave up 2 bases and V 10 bases, and 6 bases lay outside the gene matches. Looked up from germline, CDR1 is MGHRA and CDR2 is YSYEKL.

The rearrangement joins TRBV29-1 to TRBJ2-1; possibly TRBD1 for D (6 bases). Germline CDR1 SQVTM, CDR2 ANQGSEA. Trimming left V 7 bases short and J 9 bases short, with 19 bases between. The CDR3 is made up of 13 amino acids. The CDR3 DNA reads TGCAGCGATGACAGGAAGGGGATTGGTGAGCAGTTCTTC. It translates to CSDDRKGIGEQFF.

The chain couples TRBV3-1 (or the pseudogene TRBV3-2) to TRBJ1-4; 9 positions agree with TRBD1. This CDR3 is 14 amino acids long. The J segment lost 12 bases and the V segment lost 1 base, leaving 6 bases of the junction unmatched. The germline V gene encodes CDR1 LGHDT and CDR2 YNNKEL (reference sequence). The CDR3 coding sequence is TGTGCCAGCAGCCAAGCGGGACAGGGAACTCAACTGTTTTTT. Its translation is CASSQAGQGTQLFF.

This rearrangement joins TRBV5-4 to TRBJ2-3; tentatively, D is TRBD1 (6 bases). The CDR3 has 15 amino acids. Trimming took 6 bases from V and 8 from J, leaving 22 bases between them. Germline CDR1 is SGHNT and CDR2 is YYREEE (reference sequence). The CDR3 nucleotides are TGTGCCAGCAACATTATGGGGGCGTTGAAGGGTACGCAGTATTTT. Translated: CASNIMGALKGTQYF.

The sample holds one count of this clone. The chain recombines TRBV5-4 with TRBJ1-1, with D perhaps matching TRBD1 (6 bases). Germline CDR1 SGHNT, CDR2 YYREEE (reference sequence). The CDR3 is 15 residues long. The V and J ends lost 3 bases and 6 bases respectively, with 18 bases between them. The CDR3, as DNA: TGTGCCAGCAGCTCTGGACAGCCGAGGTCGTCTGAAGCTTTCTTT. This codes for CASSSGQPRSSEAFF.

Here the CDR3 reads CASSSGTMNTGELFF. In DNA form, the CDR3 reads TGTGCCAGCAGTTCCGGGACAATGAACACCGGGGAGCTGTTTTTT. The chain carries TRBV6-5 and TRBJ2-2, with D perhaps matching TRBD1 (6 bases). The V end was cut by 4 bases, the J end by 1 base, with 10 bases between. Looked up from germline, CDR1 is MNHEY and CDR2 is SVGAGI. The CDR3 has 15 amino acids.

V gene TRBV18 combines with J gene TRBJ2-7; D is possibly TRBD2 (6 bases). V lost 10 bases and J 7 bases, leaving 20 bases between the germline ends. Germline CDR1 reads KGHSH; CDR2 reads LQKENI. The CDR3 runs 13 residues. The CDR3 DNA reads as TGTGCCACCAAGGATATCACCGCGGGGGAGCAGTACTTC. The encoded protein is CATKDITAGEQYF.

V and J are TRBV9 and TRBJ1-2; 7 bases fit TRBD1. The germline CDR1 and CDR2 sequences are SGDLS and YYNGEE. CDR3 length: 15 residues. J lost 2 bases, V lost 4 bases, and 8 bases had no gene match. The DNA for the CDR3 is TGTGCCAGCAGCTCCCCGACAGGGCCCAACTATGGCTACACCTTC. Its protein is CASSSPTGPNYGYTF.

The chain employs TRBV6-5 and TRBJ2-7; 7 bases align to TRBD1. Germline CDR1 reads MNHEY; CDR2 reads SVGAGI. Trimming at V came to 0 bases and at J to 7 bases, leaving 6 bases not matched to a gene. There are 14 residues in the CDR3. The CDR3 bases are TGTGCCAGCAGTTACTCTCCGCAGGGGGTTGAGCAGTACTTC. This translates into CASSYSPQGVEQYF.

The chain links TRBV28 to TRBJ1-2; the D is unclear. CDR3 length: 10 residues. Germline lookup yields CDR1 MDHEN and CDR2 SYDVKM. V lost 4 bases and J lost 7, with 4 bases in between. The CDR3 DNA reads TGTGCCAGCAGTTCCCTTGGCTACACCTTC. Translation gives CASSSLGYTF.

This chain uses TRBV6-5 with TRBJ1-6, with D possibly TRBD1 on 5 matching bases. Germline lookup yields CDR1 MNHEY and CDR2 SVGAGI. V lost 6 bases to trimming and J lost 10 bases, with 16 bases between them. The CDR3 runs to 14 residues. The CDR3: CASSIQVGDSPLHF. The CDR3 nucleotides are TGTGCCAGCAGCATACAGGTCGGCGACTCACCCCTCCACTTT.

The J gene is TRBJ2-7, the V gene TRBV28, with 11 nucleotides matching TRBD2. Per germline, CDR1 MDHEN and CDR2 SYDVKM. The CDR3 is 14 residues long. Losses at the gene ends were 9 bases for V and 4 bases for J; bases not matched to a gene: 8. CDR3 loop: CASVIAGGPYEQYF. The CDR3 DNA is TGTGCCAGTGTTATAGCGGGAGGGCCTTACGAGCAGTACTTC.

The CDR3: CASSEGLAGVSGTGELFF. The CDR3 coding sequence is TGCGCCAGCAGCGAGGGACTAGCGGGGGTCTCAGGGACCGGGGAGCTGTTTTTT. The rearrangement joins TRBV4-1 to TRBJ2-2; TRBD2 matches at 14 bases. The CDR3 sequence is 18 residues long. The ends lost 5 bases at V and 5 bases at J; junction bases unmatched: 10. Per germline, CDR1 MGHRA and CDR2 YSYEKL.

This CDR3 reads CASSINGAGDGYTF. The CDR3 DNA sequence: TGTGCCAGCAGCATAAACGGGGCAGGGGATGGCTACACCTTC. The V gene is TRBV9, the J gene TRBJ1-2; possibly TRBD1 for D (6 bases). Germline CDR1 reads SGDLS; CDR2 reads YYNGEE. The CDR3 is 14 amino acids. V was clipped by 4 bases and J by 6 bases, with 16 bases between them.

This rearrangement joins TRBV7-9 to TRBJ2-5; tentative D call: TRBD1 (6 bases). The V and J ends lost 3 bases and 2 bases respectively, with 7 bases between them. The CDR3 has 13 amino acids. CDR1 is SEHNR and CDR2 is FQNEAQ in the germline V gene (reference sequence). The CDR3 region has the DNA TGTGCCAGCAGCTTTGGACAGCAAGAGACCCAGTACTTC. It yields the protein CASSFGQQETQYF.

The genes are TRBV7-2 and TRBJ2-5, with 10 bases lining up with TRBD1. In germline, CDR1 is SGHTA, CDR2 FQGNSA. After removal of 1 base from V and 6 bases from J, the junction contained 8 bases not matched to a gene. The CDR3 is made up of 16 amino acids. Written as DNA, the CDR3 is TGTGCCAGCAGCTTAGAAGTGACAGGGGGCAGTAAGACCCAGTACTTC. Its protein product is CASSLEVTGGSKTQYF.

The chain links TRBV4-1 to TRBJ2-3; 10 nucleotides agree with TRBD1. CDR1 MGHRA and CDR2 YSYEKL come from the germline V gene. The V segment lost 3 bases and the J segment 3 bases; nucleotides outside the gene matches: 6. The CDR3 sequence is 16 residues long. CDR3 protein: CASSHYRDRGTDTQYF. The CDR3 DNA reads TGCGCCAGCAGCCACTACCGGGACAGGGGAACAGATACGCAGTATTTT.